The 28 T cell receptor beta chains reported below all come from one sample, sequenced in a study of shared clonotypes between healthy human individuals. Clones were read by immunoSEQ multiplex PCR, and TCRdb kept only the in-frame ones, dropping some. The sample yields 650,000 to 750,000 clones, approximately 79% seen once. Sequencing was done on a sample of memory CD4+ T cells sorted from blood. Regarding subset: CD45RA-negative fraction. The receptors come from a woman in her thirties in good health.

This chain connects TRBV7-7 to TRBJ2-1; D call uncertain. V was pared by 0 bases and J by 10 bases, with 13 bases between. Germline V gene lookup returns CDR1 SSHAT and CDR2 FNYEAQ (reference sequence). The CDR3 length is 14 residues. CDR3 nucleotide sequence: TGTGCCAGCAGCTTAGCGGGTAGGGCCCAGGAGCAGTTCTTC. It specifies CASSLAGRAQEQFF.

J is TRBJ1-1 and V is TRBV13, with D possibly being TRBD1 (6 bases). CDR3 size: 15 residues. In germline, CDR1 is PRHDT, CDR2 FYEKMQ (reference sequence). V was pared by 4 bases and J by 6 bases, with 18 bases between. The chain's CDR3 is CASSSSGGPSAEAFF. The CDR3 DNA reads as TGTGCCAGCAGCTCTAGCGGGGGGCCGTCCGCTGAAGCTTTCTTT.

This clone has a handful of counts. This chain uses TRBV6-5 with TRBJ1-2; 7 bases map to TRBD1. Looked up from germline, CDR1 is MNHEY and CDR2 is SVGAGI. With 6 bases clipped from V and 8 bases from J, the junction kept 9 bases outside the gene matches. The CDR3 loop spans 13 amino acids. The CDR3 nucleotides read TGTGCCAGCAGGGAAGCGACAGGGTACGGCTACACCTTC. Translating it yields CASREATGYGYTF.

The chain is built from TRBV29-1 and TRBJ2-7, with D perhaps assigned TRBD1 or TRBD2 (5 bases each). The V and J ends lost 6 bases and 6 bases respectively, with 18 bases between them. The CDR3 loop spans 13 amino acids. Germline loops: CDR1 SQVTM, CDR2 ANQGSEA. The CDR3 protein is CSVGDGSHGEQYF. CDR3 DNA: TGCAGCGTGGGGGATGGGAGTCACGGCGAGCAGTACTTC.

At least ten counts were recorded for this clone. The chain has TRBV2 and TRBJ2-7; tentatively, D is TRBD1 (6 bases). V lost 4 bases and J lost 0, with 7 bases in between. Germline V CDR1 and CDR2: SNHLY, FYNNEI. CDR3 length: 13 amino acids. The CDR3 spells CASSGDNSYEQYF. The CDR3 region has the DNA TGTGCCAGCAGTGGGGACAACTCCTACGAGCAGTACTTC.

This chain uses TRBV7-2 with TRBJ2-4; tentatively, D is TRBD2 (5 bases). The CDR3 runs to 16 residues. The germline CDR1 and CDR2 sequences are SGHTA and FQGNSA. Trimming shortened V by 4 bases and J by 3 bases, and 16 bases separated the two germline ends. The CDR3 region has the DNA TGTGCCAGCAGCTCGACACGGCTTGAGGGCAAAAACATTCAGTACTTC. It is translated as CASSSTRLEGKNIQYF.

This clone has just a few counts. The chain employs TRBV18 and TRBJ2-2; D is uncertain. Trimming removed 6 bases at V and 3 bases at J, with 8 bases between. From germline, CDR1 is KGHSH and CDR2 LQKENI. The CDR3 contains 13 residues. CDR3 in DNA: TGTGCCAGCTCCCTCAAGGACACCGGGGAGCTGTTTTTT. This gives the protein CASSLKDTGELFF.

The chain couples TRBV2 to TRBJ2-2; D ambiguous. The CDR3 loop spans 16 amino acids. From germline, CDR1 is SNHLY and CDR2 FYNNEI. The V end lost 0 bases, the J end lost 8 bases, and 16 bases lay between the germline ends. The chain's CDR3 is CASSEALTRAGGELFF. CDR3 sequence (DNA): TGTGCCAGCAGTGAAGCACTGACCCGCGCTGGGGGGGAGCTGTTTTTT.

The V and J genes are TRBV11-3 and TRBJ1-1; D gene uncertain. The length of the CDR3 is 12 residues. Trimming shortened V by 4 bases and J by 6 bases, and 9 bases separated the two germline ends. Germline V gives CDR1 SGHNT, CDR2 YENEEA. CDR3: CASSSSLSEAFF. The CDR3 nucleotides read TGTGCCAGCAGCTCCAGTTTATCTGAAGCTTTCTTT.

The chain has TRBV19 and TRBJ1-1; 8 bases align to TRBD1. Germline V gene sequence: CDR1 LNHDA, CDR2 SQIVND (reference sequence). The J segment lost 2 bases and the V segment lost 6 bases, leaving 8 bases of the junction unmatched. The length of the CDR3 is 15 residues. The DNA for the CDR3 is TGTGCCAGTAGCAAGGACAGGGTTGGTAACACTGAAGCTTTCTTT. As protein: CASSKDRVGNTEAFF.

This clone has only a few counts. The chain links TRBV10-3 to TRBJ1-1, with D unclear. With 0 bases removed from V and 7 bases from J, the gap between germline ends came to 9 bases. The CDR3 spans 13 residues. Germline loops: CDR1 ENHRY, CDR2 SYGVKD. The CDR3 loop is CAISESGEGEAFF. The CDR3, as DNA: TGTGCCATCAGTGAGTCCGGAGAAGGTGAAGCTTTCTTT.

This clone was detected ten times or more. The J gene is TRBJ1-1, the V gene TRBV7-2; D is perhaps TRBD1 (5 bases). CDR1 is SGHTA and CDR2 is FQGNSA in the germline V gene. CDR3 size: 14 residues. The ends were cut back, 4 bases at V and 5 bases at J, with 14 bases in the middle. The CDR3 spells CASSSGTQGTEAFF. DNA for the CDR3: TGTGCCAGCAGCTCCGGGACCCAGGGAACTGAAGCTTTCTTT.

The genes are TRBV19 and TRBJ2-7, with 7 nucleotides matching TRBD2. The germline CDR1 and CDR2 sequences are LNHDA and SQIVND (reference sequence). V shed 6 bases, J shed 6 bases, and the junction held 11 bases outside the gene matches. CDR3 length equals 14 residues. The CDR3 reads CASSRTRRGLEQYF. The CDR3 bases are TGTGCCAGTAGCAGGACTAGGCGCGGACTCGAGCAGTACTTC.

This chain uses TRBV4-1 with TRBJ2-6; 7 bases are a match to TRBD1. Per germline, CDR1 MGHRA and CDR2 YSYEKL. Trimming removed 3 bases from V and 0 bases from J; junction bases left unmatched: 5. The CDR3 has 17 residues. This chain's CDR3 is CASSQGWDSSGANVLTF. The CDR3 DNA follows: TGCGCCAGCAGCCAGGGTTGGGACAGCTCTGGGGCCAACGTCCTGACTTTC.

The chain couples TRBV7-6 to TRBJ1-4, with 8 nucleotides matching TRBD1. The CDR3 consists of 15 residues. Per germline, CDR1 SGHVS and CDR2 FNYEAQ. V gave up 3 bases and J gave up 2 bases; unmatched junction bases: 2. The CDR3: CASSFTGGTNEKLFF. The CDR3 nucleotides read TGTGCCAGCAGCTTTACAGGGGGGACTAATGAAAAACTGTTTTTT. Full variable domain (rest looked up from reference TRBV7-6 and TRBJ1-4): GAGVSQSPRYKVTKRGQDVALRCDPISGHVSLYWYRQALGQGPEFLTYFNYEAQQDKSGLPNDRFSAERPEGSISTLTIQRTEQRDSAMYRCASSFTGGTNEKLFFGSGTQLSVL.

The V and J genes are TRBV4-2 and TRBJ2-7, with D possibly matching TRBD2 (7 bases). CDR1 and CDR2 from the germline V gene are LGHNA and YNFKEQ. The CDR3 is 14 residues long. The germline V and J ends were trimmed by 0 bases and 3 bases, with 9 bases remaining between them. CDR3 nucleotides: TGTGCCAGCAGCCAAGAAAGGGGGGGCTACGAGCAGTACTTC. As protein: CASSQERGGYEQYF.

This rearrangement joins TRBV6-4 to TRBJ2-5, with 8 bases aligning to TRBD2. After removal of 4 bases from V and 4 bases from J, the junction contained 2 bases not matched to a gene. The germline V gene has CDR1 MRHNA and CDR2 SNTAGT. CDR3 length: 13 residues. This CDR3 reads CASSGLAGETQYF. CDR3 nucleotide sequence: TGTGCCAGCAGTGGTCTAGCGGGAGAGACCCAGTACTTC.

This clone occurred a few times. This chain uses TRBV18 with TRBJ2-7; TRBD1 matches at 7 bases. CDR1 is KGHSH, CDR2 LQKENI, per germline. V lost 3 bases, J lost 3 bases, and 11 bases stayed unmatched. The CDR3 length is 16 residues. This chain's CDR3 is CASSPNNRGPNYEQYF. CDR3 sequence (DNA): TGTGCCAGCTCACCCAATAACAGGGGCCCGAACTACGAGCAGTACTTC.

This rearrangement joins TRBV5-1 to TRBJ2-1; TRBD2 matches 8 bases. The ends lost 0 bases at V and 7 bases at J; junction bases unmatched: 6. CDR1 and CDR2 (germline): SGHRS, YFSETQ. The length of the CDR3 is 15 residues. The CDR3 region is CASSLEAGVVNEQFF. CDR3 bases: TGCGCCAGCAGCTTGGAAGCGGGAGTAGTGAATGAGCAGTTCTTC.

Concerning this clone: The same CDR3 can be traced to other DNA sequences in this sample. The gene calls are TRBV5-1 and TRBJ2-3; no clear D. Germline CDR1 reads SGHRS; CDR2 reads YFSETQ. Deletions cut 0 bases from V and 2 bases from J, with 13 bases between. This CDR3 contains 16 residues. The CDR3 loop reads CASSLAQGPNTDTQYF. CDR3 in DNA: TGCGCCAGCAGCTTGGCCCAAGGCCCCAACACAGATACGCAGTATTTT.

The gene calls are TRBV15 and TRBJ2-2; TRBD2 matches at 10 bases. Germline V gene data show CDR1 as LNHNV and CDR2 as YYDKDF (reference sequence). V was clipped by 3 bases and J by 4 bases; unmatched bases: 8. The CDR3 consists of 17 residues. The chain's CDR3 is CATSREEGLAITGELFF. CDR3 sequence (DNA): TGTGCCACCAGCAGGGAAGAGGGACTAGCGATCACCGGGGAGCTGTTTTTT.

The CDR3 DNA reads as TGTGCCAGTACCCCGGGGGCGGCGAACACTGAAGCTTTCTTT. Translation: CASTPGAANTEAFF. The chain links TRBV19 to TRBJ1-1, with TRBD1 as a possible D gene (6 bases). This CDR3 spans 14 amino acids. V lost 7 bases and J 1 base, leaving 13 bases between the germline ends. Germline V gene lookup returns CDR1 LNHDA and CDR2 SQIVND (reference sequence).

The chain combines TRBV18 with TRBJ1-1; D gene unclear. Germline CDR1 KGHSH, CDR2 LQKENI. This CDR3 contains 13 residues. The V end lost 2 bases, the J end lost 1 base, and 5 bases lay between the germline ends. CDR3 sequence reads: CASSPVKNTEAFF. The CDR3 bases are TGTGCCAGCTCACCAGTCAAGAACACTGAAGCTTTCTTT.

The rearrangement joins TRBV19 to TRBJ1-1; D is unresolved. The CDR3 length is 11 residues. The ends were cut back, 7 bases at V and 7 bases at J, with 10 bases in the middle. Germline CDR1 LNHDA, CDR2 SQIVND (reference sequence). In DNA, the CDR3 is TGTGCCAGTACTCGGGAGGTTGAAGCTTTCTTT. Translated, it gives CASTREVEAFF.

The chain recombines TRBV27 with TRBJ2-7; D is uncertain. The CDR3 has 14 amino acids. The germline gives CDR1 MNHEY, CDR2 SMNVEV (reference sequence). Deletions cut 4 bases from V and 0 bases from J, with 10 bases between. The CDR3 here is CASSSGPTSYEQYF. In DNA, the CDR3 is TGTGCCAGCAGTTCGGGTCCCACCTCCTACGAGCAGTACTTC.

This clone was seen more than once but under ten times. V gene TRBV28 combines with J gene TRBJ1-2; 8 nucleotides line up with TRBD1. Germline V lookup: CDR1 MDHEN, CDR2 SYDVKM. V trimming: 11 bases; J trimming: 5 bases; junction bases outside the gene matches: 7. The CDR3 is made up of 12 amino acids. The CDR3 protein is CAYTDRVYGYTF. CDR3 bases: TGTGCCTACACGGACAGGGTATATGGCTACACCTTC.

This clone was detected ten times or more. V and J are TRBV29-1 and TRBJ1-2; D may be TRBD1 (6 bases). CDR1 and CDR2 (germline): SQVTM, ANQGSEA. With 0 bases removed from V and 5 bases from J, the gap between germline ends came to 10 bases. The CDR3 totals 13 residues. The CDR3 here is CSVEDRGRYGYTF. The CDR3 DNA reads as TGCAGCGTTGAAGACAGGGGACGGTATGGCTACACCTTC.

The rearrangement joins TRBV5-1 to TRBJ2-3; 8 nucleotides match TRBD1. The V segment lost 4 bases and the J segment 2 bases; nucleotides outside the gene matches: 9. The CDR3 consists of 16 residues. Germline CDR1 reads SGHRS; CDR2 reads YFSETQ. This CDR3 reads CASSDGTGPLTDTQYF. Written as DNA, the CDR3 is TGCGCCAGCAGCGATGGGACAGGCCCCCTCACAGATACGCAGTATTTT.